This TCR beta chain was obtained from a study of T-cell reconstitution after alpha-beta-depleted transplantation in children (dated by TCRdb to between 2015 and 2016). About the study as a whole: Using TCR repertoire profiling, the study quantitatively followed how T-cell immune reconstitution unfolded in children after TCRalphabeta/CD19-depleted allogeneic hematopoietic cell transplantation.

This clonotype was found a few times. No antigen is known for it. The sample holds no much larger clone one base away, and base qualities are not on file. The library was generated by PCR. Sequencing was carried out with an Illumina HiSeq 2500. TCR libraries were prepared with molecular barcoding, using unique molecular identifiers to normalize TCRbeta repertoire quantification. Through fastp at Q25 and MiXCR, TCRdb rebuilt clones from the public reads, retaining in-frame beta chains. Records with the same CDR3 protein are collapsed into one entry carrying the most frequent genes and DNA. Recorded for this sample are hundreds of thousands of distinct CDR3 sequences; 16% of them occurred a single time. Of the sample, approximately 1.1% is held by the ten largest clones. Based on the germline V gene (reference sequence), the CDR1 and CDR2 sequences are DFQATT and SNEGSKA. The CDR3 runs 14 amino acids, cysteine and phenylalanine included. Only the CDR3 DNA stays, 42 bases, in frame from base 1. The junction shows trimming of 5 bases on V and 1 base on J, plus 14 bases between the germline ends.

This specimen consisted of PBMCs from the stem cell graft donor, obtained from the stem cell graft. The receptor chain draws on TRBV20-1 and TRBJ2-5, with no confidently assigned D gene. The source is a human donor who donated a stem cell graft to a child with acute myeloid leukemia. The CDR3: CSALAAGLQETQYF. Read as DNA, the sequence is TGCAGTGCTTTGGCCGCAGGTCTCCAAGAGACCCAGTACTTC.